The 27 T cell receptor beta chains below were found in one sample sequenced in a study of T-cell reconstitution after alpha-beta-depleted transplantation in children. Preparation of the TCRbeta library involved a method that used unique molecular identifiers. TCRdb re-analysed the PCR reads in MiXCR, keeping a single row per CDR3 protein. The data show 360,000 or so distinct CDR3 sequences, roughly 21% seen once. The sample here was PBMCs from the stem cell graft donor, taken from the stem cell graft. The receptors were sampled from a human donor who donated a stem cell graft to a child with acute myeloid leukemia.

This rearrangement joins TRBV12-3 or TRBV12-4 to TRBJ2-5; no firm D call. The CDR3 spans 14 residues. The ends were cut back, 4 bases at V and 0 bases at J, with 9 bases in the middle. The CDR3 loop reads CASSSDLYQETQYF. For the CDR3, the DNA is TGTGCCAGCAGTTCGGACCTCTACCAAGAGACCCAGTACTTC.

This clonotype was seen a handful of times. The chain employs TRBV28 and TRBJ2-5, with D hard to call. Looked up from germline, CDR1 is MDHEN and CDR2 is SYDVKM. The CDR3 has 14 amino acids. Trimming cost V 3 bases and J 0 bases, with 8 bases left between them. For the CDR3, the DNA is TGTGCCAGCAGTTTCTCCGCATACCAAGAGACCCAGTACTTC. This sequence encodes CASSFSAYQETQYF.

A few counts support this clonotype. V gene TRBV6-2 or TRBV6-3 combines with J gene TRBJ2-1, with D possibly TRBD2 on 6 matching bases. The CDR3 consists of 16 residues. V lost 0 bases and J 2 bases, leaving 11 bases between the germline ends. In germline, CDR1 is MNHEY, CDR2 SVGEGT. The CDR3 DNA reads TGTGCCAGCAGTTACTCGGTCGGGAGAACCTACAATGAGCAGTTCTTC. This codes for CASSYSVGRTYNEQFF.

The DNA of the CDR3 is TGCAGTGCTAGGGTAGCGGGAGGGAACACAGATACGCAGTATTTT. Translating it yields CSARVAGGNTDTQYF. V gene TRBV20-1 combines with J gene TRBJ2-3; 11 nucleotides align to TRBD2. There are 15 residues in the CDR3. V shed 3 bases, J shed 2 bases, and the junction held 4 bases outside the gene matches. CDR1 and CDR2 (germline): DFQATT, SNEGSKA (reference sequence).

V usage is TRBV24-1 and J usage is TRBJ2-7; 12 nucleotides line up with TRBD1. Germline CDR1 reads KGHDR; CDR2 reads SFDVKD. V lost 10 bases to trimming and J lost 5 bases; unmatched junction nucleotides: 11. This CDR3 has 15 residues. CDR3 sequence: CATSDRDRGLNEQYF. CDR3 DNA sequence: TGTGCCACTTCGGACCGGGACAGGGGGCTAAACGAGCAGTACTTC.

This clonotype came up many times. This chain links TRBV20-1 with TRBJ2-1; D uncertain. Trimming left V 5 bases short and J 2 bases short, with 10 bases between. Per germline, CDR1 DFQATT and CDR2 SNEGSKA (reference sequence). The CDR3 is 13 amino acids. CDR3 bases: TGCAGTGCTCCTCCTCTAGCCTACAATGAGCAGTTCTTC. Translation: CSAPPLAYNEQFF.

This chain links TRBV5-6 with TRBJ2-1; 7 bases align to TRBD1. Germline CDR1 is SGHDT and CDR2 is YYEEEE. This CDR3 region has 15 residues. J was trimmed by 9 bases and V by 3 bases; bases with no gene match: 12. Here the CDR3 reads CASSSAETGWSEQFF. CDR3 DNA sequence: TGTGCCAGCAGCTCCGCAGAGACAGGGTGGAGTGAGCAGTTCTTC.

This clonotype was counted many times. V is TRBV29-1 and J is TRBJ1-1, with D tentatively TRBD1 (6 bases). CDR1 and CDR2 (germline): SQVTM, ANQGSEA. The CDR3 is 12 residues long. Trimming took 1 base from V and 7 from J, leaving 10 bases between them. The CDR3 is CSVEGGGHEAFF. DNA of the CDR3: TGCAGCGTTGAAGGCGGGGGGCATGAAGCTTTCTTT.

This clonotype was seen a handful of times. V usage is TRBV7-6 and J usage is TRBJ2-2; D possibly uses TRBD1 or TRBD2 (5 bases each). From germline, CDR1 is SGHVS and CDR2 FNYEAQ. Trimming pared 5 bases from V and 3 bases from J, leaving 22 bases between. The CDR3 has 18 amino acids. Here the CDR3 reads CASSALTWGRDDTGELFF. The CDR3 region has the DNA TGTGCCAGCAGCGCCCTGACATGGGGAAGGGACGACACCGGGGAGCTGTTTTTT.

This chain links TRBV14 with TRBJ2-4; D may match TRBD1 or TRBD2 (5 bases each). The CDR3 spans 15 residues. Trimming removed 4 bases at V and 6 bases at J, with 16 bases between. Germline V gene lookup returns CDR1 SGHDN and CDR2 FVKESK. Here the CDR3 reads CASSPLVGAGNIQYF. The CDR3 coding sequence is TGTGCCAGCAGCCCCCTGGTCGGGGCAGGAAACATTCAGTACTTC.

This clonotype has just a few counts. V is TRBV12-3 or TRBV12-4 and J is TRBJ1-4, with D perhaps TRBD1 (5 bases). Deletions cut 3 bases from V and 5 bases from J, with 7 bases between. The CDR3 sequence is 13 residues long. The CDR3 coding sequence is TGTGCCAGCAGTTTGACAGAAAATGAAAAACTGTTTTTT. Protein product: CASSLTENEKLFF.

The chain carries TRBV25-1 and TRBJ2-7; D possibly corresponds to TRBD1 (6 bases). The V gene lost 2 bases and the J gene lost 6 bases, with 14 bases spanning the gap. The germline gives CDR1 MGHDK, CDR2 SYGVNS. The length of the CDR3 is 14 residues. The CDR3 nucleotides are TGTGCCAGCAGTGAAGACAGGCTGCCCCCCGAGCAGTACTTC. This translates into CASSEDRLPPEQYF.

This clonotype was found a few times. V and J are TRBV20-1 and TRBJ2-3; 12 bases line up with TRBD2. V lost 5 bases, J lost 0 bases, and 12 bases stayed unmatched. The CDR3 runs to 18 residues. Germline-derived CDR1 and CDR2 are DFQATT and SNEGSKA (reference sequence). The CDR3 coding sequence is TGCAGTGCTCCTAGCGGGAGGGACGCCTTTCCTAGCACAGATACGCAGTATTTT. It encodes CSAPSGRDAFPSTDTQYF.

This clonotype was recorded a few times. V usage is TRBV20-1 and J usage is TRBJ1-4, with 7 bases aligning to TRBD1. Trimming at V came to 3 bases and at J to 7 bases, leaving 14 bases not matched to a gene. Germline assignment: CDR1 DFQATT and CDR2 SNEGSKA (reference sequence). The CDR3 is 16 amino acids. CDR3 loop: CSASPIGQAEGEKLFF. CDR3 coding DNA: TGCAGTGCTAGCCCGATCGGACAGGCTGAGGGTGAAAAACTGTTTTTT.

The CDR3, as DNA: TGCAGCGTTGGGTTCTTGGATACGCAGTATTTT. Translation: CSVGFLDTQYF. The rearrangement joins TRBV29-1 to TRBJ2-3; D is undetermined. V was clipped by 4 bases and J by 6 bases, with 8 bases between them. Germline CDR1 and CDR2: SQVTM and ANQGSEA. This CDR3 comprises 11 residues.

The chain recombines TRBV12-3 or TRBV12-4 with TRBJ2-1, with 14 bases fitting TRBD2. This CDR3 comprises 20 residues. V was clipped by 1 base and J by 6 bases; unmatched bases: 14. This CDR3 reads CASSLGVGTSGRGGLNEQFF. DNA of the CDR3: TGTGCCAGCAGTTTAGGGGTCGGGACTAGCGGGAGAGGGGGGCTCAATGAGCAGTTCTTC.

The chain is built from TRBV4-3 and TRBJ1-3; D unclear. This CDR3 contains 18 residues. From germline, CDR1 is LGHNA and CDR2 YSLEER. The V gene lost 0 bases and the J gene lost 0 bases, with 15 bases spanning the gap. The CDR3 DNA reads as TGCGCCAGCAGCCAAGAAGCGGTCAAATCATCCTCTGGAAACACCATATATTTT. Its protein product is CASSQEAVKSSSGNTIYF.

V is TRBV5-1 and J is TRBJ2-3; 7 nucleotides line up with TRBD2. V shed 5 bases and J 3 bases; nucleotides not matched to a gene: 6. Germline CDR1 and CDR2: SGHRS and YFSETQ. The CDR3 loop spans 14 amino acids. The CDR3 region is CASSSSGRTDTQYF. In nucleotides, the CDR3 is TGCGCCAGCAGTTCTAGCGGAAGGACAGATACGCAGTATTTT.

The rearrangement joins TRBV18 to TRBJ2-1, with 9 bases lining up with TRBD2. The V gene's germline CDR1 is KGHSH and CDR2 LQKENI. The CDR3 length is 16 residues. J lost 3 bases, V lost 4 bases, and 7 bases had no gene match. The CDR3 DNA reads as TGTGCCAGCTCACTTTACCTTAGCGGGAGCTACAATGAGCAGTTCTTC. The encoded protein is CASSLYLSGSYNEQFF. The variable domain in full, with the rest retrieved from reference TRBV18 and TRBJ2-1, is NAGVMQNPRHLVRRRGQEARLRCSPMKGHSHVYWYRQLPEEGLKFMVYLQKENIIDESGMPKERFSAEFPKEGPSILRIQQVVRGDSAAYFCASSLYLSGSYNEQFFGPGTRLTVL.

The rearrangement uses TRBV20-1 and TRBJ2-1; 10 bases fit TRBD2. The germline CDR1 and CDR2 sequences are DFQATT and SNEGSKA (reference sequence). Unmatched junction bases numbered 10, after V lost 3 bases and J lost 11 bases. The CDR3 sequence is 14 residues long. The CDR3 region is CSASPSGRIVKQFF. CDR3 DNA sequence: TGCAGTGCTAGCCCTAGCGGGAGAATAGTTAAGCAGTTCTTC.

The V call is TRBV7-8, the J call TRBJ2-1; 10 nucleotides agree with TRBD2. Germline V lookup: CDR1 SGHVS, CDR2 FQNEAQ. J was trimmed by 3 bases and V by 6 bases; bases with no gene match: 5. CDR3 length equals 15 residues. The CDR3 nucleotides read TGTGCCAGCAGACCCCTAGCGGGAGTCTACAATGAGCAGTTCTTC. It yields the protein CASRPLAGVYNEQFF.

The rearrangement joins TRBV12-3 or TRBV12-4 to TRBJ2-7; TRBD2 matches at 11 bases. V lost 5 bases, J lost 5 bases, and 8 bases stayed unmatched. This CDR3 contains 15 residues. This CDR3 reads CASSLHSGRAHEQYF. CDR3 DNA: TGTGCCAGCAGTCTCCATAGCGGGAGGGCCCACGAGCAGTACTTC.

The V and J genes are TRBV12-3 or TRBV12-4 and TRBJ2-1, with D uncertain. This CDR3 region has 13 residues. Trimming shortened V by 8 bases and J by 6 bases, and 14 bases separated the two germline ends. In DNA, the CDR3 is TGTGCCAGCGCCTGGAGTAGCAGCAATGAGCAGTTCTTC. It translates to CASAWSSSNEQFF.

There are a few counts of this clonotype. This chain connects TRBV24-1 to TRBJ2-1; D is undetermined. This CDR3 is built from 15 residues. V gave up 3 bases and J gave up 0 bases, with 8 bases separating them. CDR1 is KGHDR, CDR2 SFDVKD, per germline. CDR3 loop: CATSDTPSSYNEQFF. Here the CDR3 DNA reads TGTGCCACCAGTGATACCCCGAGCTCCTACAATGAGCAGTTCTTC.

The genes are TRBV12-3 or TRBV12-4 and TRBJ1-5; TRBD1 agrees at 7 bases. The CDR3 consists of 16 residues. With V trimmed by 5 bases and J by 2 bases, 9 bases remained unmatched. The CDR3 DNA follows: TGTGCCAGCAGTCCCCAACAGGGGTCTGGCAATCAGCCCCAGCATTTT. Translation: CASSPQQGSGNQPQHF.

This clonotype has a handful of counts. The chain has TRBV4-1 and TRBJ2-2; the match to TRBD1 covers 10 bases. The J segment lost 7 bases and the V segment lost 5 bases, leaving 7 bases of the junction unmatched. The V gene's germline CDR1 is MGHRA and CDR2 YSYEKL. This CDR3 is 15 amino acids long. In DNA, the CDR3 is TGCGCCAGCAGCTATACGGGACAGGGGATCGGGGAGCTGTTTTTT. Translating gives CASSYTGQGIGELFF.

This clonotype was seen more than once but under ten times. The rearrangement uses TRBV7-6 and TRBJ2-3; D is ambiguous. Trimming took off 6 bases at V and 3 bases at J, with 16 bases between the two ends. The germline V gene encodes CDR1 SGHVS and CDR2 FNYEAQ. The CDR3 is 15 amino acids. CDR3 sequence reads: CASRSEVTPTDTQYF. Here the CDR3 DNA reads TGTGCCAGCAGATCAGAGGTGACTCCTACAGATACGCAGTATTTT. The variable domain in full, completed from reference TRBV7-6 and TRBJ2-3, reads GAGVSQSPRYKVTKRGQDVALRCDPISGHVSLYWYRQALGQGPEFLTYFNYEAQQDKSGLPNDRFSAERPEGSISTLTIQRTEQRDSAMYRCASRSEVTPTDTQYFGPGTRLTVL.